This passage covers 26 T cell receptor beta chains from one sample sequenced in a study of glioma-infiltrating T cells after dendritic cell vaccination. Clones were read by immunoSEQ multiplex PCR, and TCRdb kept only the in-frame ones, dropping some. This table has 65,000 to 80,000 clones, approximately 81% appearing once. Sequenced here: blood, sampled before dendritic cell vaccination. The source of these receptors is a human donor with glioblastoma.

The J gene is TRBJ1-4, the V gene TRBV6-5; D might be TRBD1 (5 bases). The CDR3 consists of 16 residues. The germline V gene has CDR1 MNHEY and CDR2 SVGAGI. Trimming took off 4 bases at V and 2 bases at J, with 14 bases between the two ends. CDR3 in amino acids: CASSWVGGGTNEKLFF. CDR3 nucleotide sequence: TGTGCCAGCAGTTGGGTTGGCGGGGGTACTAATGAAAAACTGTTTTTT.

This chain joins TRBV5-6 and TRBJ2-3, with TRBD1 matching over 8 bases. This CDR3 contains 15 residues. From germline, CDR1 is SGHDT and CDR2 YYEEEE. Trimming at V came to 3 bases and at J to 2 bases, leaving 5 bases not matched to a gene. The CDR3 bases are TGTGCCAGCAGCTGGGGACAGGTAGCCACAGATACGCAGTATTTT. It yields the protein CASSWGQVATDTQYF.

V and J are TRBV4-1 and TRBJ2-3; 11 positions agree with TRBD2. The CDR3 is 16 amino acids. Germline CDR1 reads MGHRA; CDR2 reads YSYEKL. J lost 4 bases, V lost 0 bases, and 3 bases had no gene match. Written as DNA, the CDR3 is TGCGCCAGCAGCCAAGATCCTAGCGGGGGGTCAGATACGCAGTATTTT. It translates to CASSQDPSGGSDTQYF.

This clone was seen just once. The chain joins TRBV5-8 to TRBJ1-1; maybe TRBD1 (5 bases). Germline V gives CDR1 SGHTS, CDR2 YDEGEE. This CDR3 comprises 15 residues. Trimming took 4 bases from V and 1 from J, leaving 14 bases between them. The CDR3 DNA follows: TGTGCCAGCAGCGAAGTAGGGGTCTGGAACACTGAAGCTTTCTTT. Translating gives CASSEVGVWNTEAFF.

CDR3 region: CASSYSLADTQYF. The CDR3 DNA sequence: TGTGCCAGCAGTTACTCTCTAGCAGATACGCAGTATTTT. This sequence joins TRBV6-5 and TRBJ2-3; no firm D call. The CDR3 consists of 13 residues. Germline V gene sequence: CDR1 MNHEY, CDR2 SVGAGI. Trimming stripped 0 bases from V and 4 bases from J, with 5 bases between.

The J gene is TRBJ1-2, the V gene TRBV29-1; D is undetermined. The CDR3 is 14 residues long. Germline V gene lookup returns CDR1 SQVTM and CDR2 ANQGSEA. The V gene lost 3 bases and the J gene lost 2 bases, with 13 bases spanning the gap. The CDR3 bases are TGCAGCGTTGAGGATCTAACAGTGAACTATGGCTACACCTTC. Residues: CSVEDLTVNYGYTF.

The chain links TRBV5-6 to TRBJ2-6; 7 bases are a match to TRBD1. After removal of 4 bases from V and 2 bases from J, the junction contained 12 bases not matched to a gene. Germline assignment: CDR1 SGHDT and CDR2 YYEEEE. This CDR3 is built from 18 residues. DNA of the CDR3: TGTGCCAGCAGCCTGCGGACAGGTGCTCTCCCTGGGGCCAACGTCCTGACTTTC. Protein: CASSLRTGALPGANVLTF.

In DNA, the CDR3 is TGTGCCAGCAGTGCAAACATGAACACTGAAGCTTTCTTT. As protein: CASSANMNTEAFF. The chain is built from TRBV2 and TRBJ1-1; D is unclear. The germline CDR1 and CDR2 sequences are SNHLY and FYNNEI. V was cut by 4 bases and J by 0 bases, with 6 bases left in between. CDR3 size: 13 residues.

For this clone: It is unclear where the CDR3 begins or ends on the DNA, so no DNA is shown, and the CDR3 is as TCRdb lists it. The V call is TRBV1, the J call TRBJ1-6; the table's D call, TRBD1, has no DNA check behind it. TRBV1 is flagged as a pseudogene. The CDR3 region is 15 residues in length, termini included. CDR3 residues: CTSSQDFGQGSPSHF.

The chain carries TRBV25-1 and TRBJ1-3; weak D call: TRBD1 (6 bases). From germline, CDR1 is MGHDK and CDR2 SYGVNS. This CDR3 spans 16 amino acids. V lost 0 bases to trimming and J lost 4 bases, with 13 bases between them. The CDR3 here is CASSEYTGMRGNTIYF. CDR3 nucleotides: TGTGCCAGCAGTGAATATACAGGGATGCGCGGAAACACCATATATTTT.

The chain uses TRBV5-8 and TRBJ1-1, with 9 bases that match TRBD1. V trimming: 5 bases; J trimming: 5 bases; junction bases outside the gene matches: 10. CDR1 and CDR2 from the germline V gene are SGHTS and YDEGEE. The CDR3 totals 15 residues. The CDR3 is CASRHRDREITEAFF. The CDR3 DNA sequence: TGTGCCAGCAGGCACCGGGACAGGGAGATAACTGAAGCTTTCTTT. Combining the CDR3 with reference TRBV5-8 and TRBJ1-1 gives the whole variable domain EAGVTQSPTHLIKTRGQQATLRCSPISGHTSVYWYQQALGLGLQFLLWYDEGEERNRGNFPPRFSGRQFPNYSSELNVNALELEDSALYLCASRHRDREITEAFFGQGTRLTVV.

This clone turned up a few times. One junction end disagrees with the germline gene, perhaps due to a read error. CDR3 sequence: CASRLTEEKVDF. CDR3 nucleotide sequence: TGTGCCAGCAGACTGACAGAAGAGAAAGTGGACTTC. The gene calls are TRBV6-6 and TRBJ2-4; tentatively, D is TRBD1 (5 bases). This CDR3 region has 12 residues. The germline V gene has CDR1 MNHNY and CDR2 SVGAGI (reference sequence).

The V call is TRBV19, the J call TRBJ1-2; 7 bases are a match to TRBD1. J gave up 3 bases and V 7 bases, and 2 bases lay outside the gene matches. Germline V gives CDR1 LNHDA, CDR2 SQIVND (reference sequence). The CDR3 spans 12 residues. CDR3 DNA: TGTGCCAGTACAGGGGGGTACTATGGCTACACCTTC. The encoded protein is CASTGGYYGYTF.

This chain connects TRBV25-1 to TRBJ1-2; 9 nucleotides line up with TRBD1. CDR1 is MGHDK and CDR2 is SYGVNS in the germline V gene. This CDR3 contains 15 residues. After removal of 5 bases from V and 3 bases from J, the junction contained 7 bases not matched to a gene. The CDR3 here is CASSRPGQGDYGYTF. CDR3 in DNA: TGTGCCAGCAGTAGGCCGGGACAGGGTGACTATGGCTACACCTTC.

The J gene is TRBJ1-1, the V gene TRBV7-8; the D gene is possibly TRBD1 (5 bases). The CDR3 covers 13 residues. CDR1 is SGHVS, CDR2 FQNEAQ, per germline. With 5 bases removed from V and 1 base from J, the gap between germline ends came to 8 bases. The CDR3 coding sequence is TGTGCCAGCAGCGAAGGACAGAACACTGAAGCTTTCTTT. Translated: CASSEGQNTEAFF. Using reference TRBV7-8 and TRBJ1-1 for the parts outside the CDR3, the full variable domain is GAGVSQSPRYKVAKRGQDVALRCDPISGHVSLFWYQQALGQGPEFLTYFQNEAQLDKSGLPSDRFFAERPEGSVSTLKIQRTQQEDSAVYLCASSEGQNTEAFFGQGTRLTVV.

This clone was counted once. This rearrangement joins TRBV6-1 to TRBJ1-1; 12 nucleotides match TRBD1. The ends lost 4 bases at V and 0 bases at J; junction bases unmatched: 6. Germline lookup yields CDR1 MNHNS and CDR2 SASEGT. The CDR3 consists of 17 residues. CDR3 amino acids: CASSVGQGAAVNTEAFF. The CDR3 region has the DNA TGTGCCAGCAGTGTGGGACAGGGGGCGGCGGTGAACACTGAAGCTTTCTTT.

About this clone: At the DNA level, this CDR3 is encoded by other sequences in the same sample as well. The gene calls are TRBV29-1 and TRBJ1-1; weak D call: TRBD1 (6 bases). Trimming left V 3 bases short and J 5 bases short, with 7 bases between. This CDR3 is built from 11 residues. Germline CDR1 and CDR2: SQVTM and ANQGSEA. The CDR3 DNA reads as TGCAGCGTTGATAGGGGGACTGAAGCTTTCTTT. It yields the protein CSVDRGTEAFF.

The CDR3 is CASSPGPRHGTGAFLEAFF. DNA of the CDR3: TGTGCCAGTAGCCCGGGGCCTCGGCACGGGACAGGGGCCTTCCTTGAAGCTTTCTTT. The rearrangement links TRBV19 to TRBJ1-1; TRBD1 matches at 10 bases. Germline CDR1 is LNHDA and CDR2 is SQIVND (reference sequence). J was trimmed by 7 bases and V by 6 bases; bases with no gene match: 23. This CDR3 region has 19 residues.

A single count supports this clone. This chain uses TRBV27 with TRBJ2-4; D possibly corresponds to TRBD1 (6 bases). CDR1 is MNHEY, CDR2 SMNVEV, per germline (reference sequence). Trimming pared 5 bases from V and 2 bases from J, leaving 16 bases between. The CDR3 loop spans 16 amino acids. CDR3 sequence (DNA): TGTGCCAGCAGTATCGGACAGACCATAACCAAAAACATTCAGTACTTC. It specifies CASSIGQTITKNIQYF.

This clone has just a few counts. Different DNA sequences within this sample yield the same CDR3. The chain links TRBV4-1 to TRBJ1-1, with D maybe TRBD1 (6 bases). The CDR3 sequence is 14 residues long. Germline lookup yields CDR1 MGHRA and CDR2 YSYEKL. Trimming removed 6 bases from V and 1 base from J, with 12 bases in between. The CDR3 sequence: CASRGHLKNTEAFF. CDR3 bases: TGCGCCAGCAGGGGACACCTAAAGAACACTGAAGCTTTCTTT.

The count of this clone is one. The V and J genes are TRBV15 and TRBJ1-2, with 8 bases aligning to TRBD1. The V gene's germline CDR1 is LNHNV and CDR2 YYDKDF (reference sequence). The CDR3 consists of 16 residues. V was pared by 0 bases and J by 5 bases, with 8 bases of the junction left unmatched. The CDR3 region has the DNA TGTGCCACCAGCAGAGATCGCGACAGGGGTGGATATGGCTACACCTTC. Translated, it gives CATSRDRDRGGYGYTF.

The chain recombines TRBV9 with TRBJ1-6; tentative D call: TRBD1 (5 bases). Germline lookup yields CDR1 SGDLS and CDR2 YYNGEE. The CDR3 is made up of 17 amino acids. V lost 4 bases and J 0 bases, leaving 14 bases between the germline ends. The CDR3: CASSSGGGSSYNSPLHF. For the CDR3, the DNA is TGTGCCAGCAGCTCCGGGGGTGGGAGCTCCTATAATTCACCCCTCCACTTT.

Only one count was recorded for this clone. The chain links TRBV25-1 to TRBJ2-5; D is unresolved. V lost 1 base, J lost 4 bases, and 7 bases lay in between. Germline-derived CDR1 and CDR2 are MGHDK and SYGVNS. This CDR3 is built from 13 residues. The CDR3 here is CASSEWAPETQYF. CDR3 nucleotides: TGTGCCAGCAGTGAATGGGCACCAGAGACCCAGTACTTC.

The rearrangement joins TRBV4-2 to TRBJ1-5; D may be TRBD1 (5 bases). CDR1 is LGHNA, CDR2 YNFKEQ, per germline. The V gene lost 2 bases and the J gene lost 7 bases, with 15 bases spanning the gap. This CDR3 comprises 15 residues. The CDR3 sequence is CASSQRAGNEQPQHF. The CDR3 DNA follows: TGTGCCAGCAGCCAAAGAGCAGGGAATGAACAGCCCCAGCATTTT.

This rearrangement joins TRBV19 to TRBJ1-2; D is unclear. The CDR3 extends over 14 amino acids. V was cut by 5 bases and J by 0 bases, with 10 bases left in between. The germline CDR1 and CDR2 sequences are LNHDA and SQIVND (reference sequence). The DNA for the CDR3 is TGTGCCAGTAGTCCCCAACAAACTAACTATGGCTACACCTTC. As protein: CASSPQQTNYGYTF.

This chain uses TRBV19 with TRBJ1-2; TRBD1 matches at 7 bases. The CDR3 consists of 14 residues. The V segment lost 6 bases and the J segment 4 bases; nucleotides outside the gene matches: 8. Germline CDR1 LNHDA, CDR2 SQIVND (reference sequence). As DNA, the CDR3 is TGTGCCAGTAGGGGGGACAGCGGACCCTATGGCTACACCTTC. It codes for CASRGDSGPYGYTF.